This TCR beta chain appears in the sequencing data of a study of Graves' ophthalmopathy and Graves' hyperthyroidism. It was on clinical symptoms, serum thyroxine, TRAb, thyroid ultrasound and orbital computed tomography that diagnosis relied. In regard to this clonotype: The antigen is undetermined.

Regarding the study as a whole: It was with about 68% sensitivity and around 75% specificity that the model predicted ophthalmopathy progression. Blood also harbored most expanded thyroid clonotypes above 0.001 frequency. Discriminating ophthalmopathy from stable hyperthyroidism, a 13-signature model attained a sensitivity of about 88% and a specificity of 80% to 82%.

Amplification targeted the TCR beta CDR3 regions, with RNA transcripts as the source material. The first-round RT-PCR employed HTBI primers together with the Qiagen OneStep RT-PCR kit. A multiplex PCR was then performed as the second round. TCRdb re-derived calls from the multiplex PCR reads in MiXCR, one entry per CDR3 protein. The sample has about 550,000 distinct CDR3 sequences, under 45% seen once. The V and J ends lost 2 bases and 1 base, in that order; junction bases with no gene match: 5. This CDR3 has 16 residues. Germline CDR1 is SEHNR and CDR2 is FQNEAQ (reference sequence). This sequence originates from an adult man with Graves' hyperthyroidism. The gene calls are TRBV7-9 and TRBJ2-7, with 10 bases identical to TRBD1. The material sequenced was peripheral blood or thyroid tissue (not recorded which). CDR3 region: CASSLFRDRGSYEQYF. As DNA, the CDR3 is TGTGCCAGCAGCTTATTCAGGGACAGGGGATCCTACGAGCAGTACTTC.